Following are 3 T cell receptor beta chains from one sample sequenced in a study of T cell repertoires in cytomegalovirus infection. MiXCR, run by TCRdb on the reads, gives a single entry per CDR3 protein. The table shows about 500,000 distinct CDR3 sequences, with about 33% occurring only once. These receptors have no identified antigens. The specimen comprised cultured PBMCs, sampled from culture after CMV antigen stimulation. Source of these receptors: a human donor in good health (CMV status not recorded). Some clones in this sample may be carry-over from other donors' samples.

This chain uses TRBV12-3 or TRBV12-4 with TRBJ1-1; no clear D gene. V was cut by 8 bases and J by 1 base, with 5 bases left in between. This CDR3 comprises 11 residues. CDR3 DNA sequence: TGTGCCAGCTATCAGAACACTGAAGCTTTCTTT. It encodes CASYQNTEAFF.

This clonotype was found a few times. This chain links TRBV11-2 with TRBJ2-7; maybe TRBD1 (5 bases). The CDR3 covers 12 residues. Germline CDR1 and CDR2: SGHAT and FQNNGV. V was cut by 5 bases and J by 7 bases, with 12 bases left in between. The DNA of the CDR3 is TGTGCCAGCAGCCCCACCAGGGAAGAGCAGTACTTC. Amino acids: CASSPTREEQYF. The full variable domain, rest sourced from reference TRBV11-2 and TRBJ2-7, is EAGVAQSPRYKIIEKRQSVAFWCNPISGHATLYWYQQILGQGPKLLIQFQNNGVVDDSQLPKDRFSAERLKGVDSTLKIQPAKLEDSAVYLCASSPTREEQYFGPGTRLTVT.

This clonotype came up many times. The rearrangement joins TRBV28 to TRBJ2-7; D possibly uses TRBD1 or TRBD2 (5 bases each). The germline V gene has CDR1 MDHEN and CDR2 SYDVKM. Deletions cut 7 bases from V and 3 bases from J, with 16 bases between. The CDR3 is made up of 14 amino acids. DNA for the CDR3: TGTGCCAGCACCAGTGGGGGAACCCACTACGAGCAGTACTTC. This gives the protein CASTSGGTHYEQYF.